This T cell receptor beta chain was captured by sequencing in a study of T cells after yellow fever vaccination. As for the study in general: When fractions had low cell numbers, they were prepared with SMART-Seq v4 Ultra Low Input. Whole-study results and caveats: The study noted that FACS-sorted repertoires could contain abundant clonotypes contaminating from the bulk population.

TCRdb analysed the 5' RACE reads with MiXCR anew, one entry per CDR3 protein. The data show about 340,000 distinct CDR3 sequences, roughly 4.3% seen once. In this sample, this clonotype turned up many times. Its target is not known. Germline V gene lookup returns CDR1 SGHTA and CDR2 FQGTGA. The V end was cut by 4 bases, the J end by 5 bases, with 11 bases between. The CDR3 covers 13 residues. Sample: PBMCs, taken 5 days after the yellow fever booster vaccination. The sequence was collected from a man younger than 35 who received the YFV17D yellow fever vaccine. This rearrangement joins TRBV7-3 to TRBJ1-1, with no clear D. This CDR3 reads CASSSTYATEAFF. Written as DNA, the CDR3 is TGTGCCAGCAGCTCAACATATGCGACTGAAGCTTTCTTT.